Below, one TCR beta chain is given with its context. Its cognate antigen is unknown. This sample is part of a study of CD8 T cells in Susac syndrome. Study observations and caveats: As the study acknowledged, the number of individuals who were part of its TCR sequencing and HLA analysis was relatively small.

The authors reverse transcribed roughly 0.45 to 1 ug RNA with random hexamers. TCRdb used MiXCR to reprocess the immunoSEQ multiplex PCR reads, holding one entry per CDR3 protein. Of approximately 220,000 distinct CDR3 sequences in the sample, 85% to 95% are singletons; the top ten hold 0.082%. CDR3 size: 14 residues. Deletions cut 3 bases from V and 9 bases from J, with 17 bases between. Germline V gene data show CDR1 as GTSNPN and CDR2 as SVGIG (reference sequence). The multiple sclerosis control group comprised treatment-naive patients with stable or active relapsing-remitting disease. The CD8+ and CD4+ T cells were negatively isolated, with the TEMRA cells enriched by FACS.

The TCR comes from a human donor with multiple sclerosis. V is TRBV30 and J is TRBJ1-4; D uncertain. The specimen sequenced was CD4+ T cells from PBMCs. This chain's CDR3 is CAWSDDTSPQKLFF. The CDR3 coding sequence is TGTGCCTGGAGCGACGACACTTCGCCCCAAAAACTGTTTTTT.